The clone carrying this T cell receptor (beta chain) was recorded a few times. The data originate from a study of control samples from healthy donors and cancer patients. Germline CDR1 SGHRS, CDR2 YFSETQ. With V trimmed by 3 bases and J by 4 bases, 6 bases remained unmatched. The CDR3 extends over 14 amino acids. Sequencing used immunoSEQ multiplex PCR; TCRdb keeps in-frame clones, though not all of them. This sample carries tens of thousands of clones, around 90% of them seen once, and the ten largest clones take roughly 2%. This clonotype was sampled from an older woman with head and neck cancer. This chain links TRBV5-1 with TRBJ2-5, with 7 bases identical to TRBD1. The sample taken for sequencing was PBMCs. CDR3 DNA sequence: TGCGCCAGCAGCTACGACAGGGCCCGAGAGACCCAGTACTTC. Amino acid sequence: CASSYDRARETQYF.